This T cell receptor (beta chain) was recorded in a study of CD8+CD57+ T cells in acquired aplastic anemia. Regarding the study as a whole: Controls did not differ significantly from patients in CD8+ Simpson's diversity.

The study profiled TCR beta VDJ and CDR3 using genomic DNA as template. TCRdb reanalysed the reads using MiXCR and keeps one entry per CDR3 protein. This sample carries about 130,000 distinct CDR3 sequences, around 48% of them seen once, and the ten largest clones take 2% to 3%. This clonotype was seen more than once but under ten times. Its antigen is still unknown. Relative to the germline gene, one junction end is altered; a read error may explain this. This CDR3 has 14 residues. The germline V gene has CDR1 SSHAT and CDR2 FNYEAQ (reference sequence). The specimen was sorted CD4+, CD8+, or CD8+CD57+ T cells (not recorded which) from PBMCs. This receptor was obtained from a human donor in good health, serving as a control. The chain combines TRBV7-7 with TRBJ2-1; TRBD1 or TRBD2 may be the D gene (6 bases each). The CDR3: CASSAYGGSNEQLF. The CDR3 DNA reads TGTGCCAGCAGTGCTTACGGGGGCTCCAATGAGCAGCTCTTC.